A selection of T cell receptor beta chains follows, all from one sample in a study of T cell repertoires in cytomegalovirus infection. TCRdb used MiXCR to reprocess the reads, holding one entry per CDR3 protein. Among 200,000 to 250,000 distinct CDR3 sequences, over 20% were seen once, and the ten largest hold 18%. The material sequenced was CD8+ T cells from PBMCs. These receptors all come from a human donor in good health (CMV status not recorded). Some clones in this sample may be carry-over from other donors' samples. Both conserved end residues are part of each CDR3. D genes are given only for firm matches. A clone size is listed for some rows: how often the clone was seen (once, few, many), or a class if it is expanded.

j_call | clone_size | v_call | d_call | cdr3_nt | cdr3_aa
TRBJ2-7 | NA | TRBV12-3/TRBV12-4 | NA | TGTGCCAGCCTAGAAACGACGGGTGCCTACGAGCAGTACTTC | CASLETTGAYEQYF
TRBJ2-7 | NA | TRBV6-6 | NA | TGTGCCAGCAGTCAACAGGGCTACGAGCAGTACTTC | CASSQQGYEQYF
TRBJ2-1 | NA | TRBV28 | TRBD2 | TGTGCCAGCACCTTGGGACTAGCGAATCACAATGAGCAGTTCTTC | CASTLGLANHNEQFF
TRBJ2-4 | NA | TRBV2 | TRBD1 | TGTGCCAGCAGCGAGGGACAGGGAGGGTACTTC | CASSEGQGGYF
TRBJ2-1 | NA | TRBV7-6 | TRBD2 | TGTGCCAGCAGCACTTCTAGCGGGGGGGCCAATGAGCAGTTCTTC | CASSTSSGGANEQFF
TRBJ1-2 | few | TRBV12-3/TRBV12-4 | NA | TGTGCCAGCAGTCTACCGACAGACGGCTACACCTTC | CASSLPTDGYTF
TRBJ1-1 | NA | TRBV29-1 | NA | TGCAGCGTTGTAGCGAAGGGCACTGAAGCTTTCTTT | CSVVAKGTEAFF
TRBJ2-3 | NA | TRBV2 | TRBD2 | TGTGCCAGCAGCGACTTGGGGGGGAAACACACAGATACGCAGTATTTT | CASSDLGGKHTDTQYF
TRBJ2-7 | NA | TRBV13 | NA | TGTGCCAGCAGCTCGTGGACAGACATCGCCTACGAGCAGTACTTC | CASSSWTDIAYEQYF
TRBJ2-7 | few | TRBV7-6 | TRBD2 | TGTGCCAGCAGCCCCAGACTAGCGGGGGAGGGGGAGCAGTACTTC | CASSPRLAGEGEQYF
TRBJ2-7 | few | TRBV20-1 | TRBD2 | TGCAGTGCTAGAGATCATCTAGCGGGGATACTCTACGAGCAGTACTTC | CSARDHLAGILYEQYF
TRBJ1-1 | NA | TRBV6-6 | NA | TGTGCCAGCAGTTGGACAAAATTGAACACTGAAGCTTTCTTT | CASSWTKLNTEAFF
TRBJ2-1 | NA | TRBV27 | NA | TGTGCCAGCAGTTTTCTAGGGATTAGCTCCTACAATGAGCAGTTCTTC | CASSFLGISSYNEQFF
TRBJ1-4 | NA | TRBV4-1 | NA | TGCGCCAGCAGCCTCCAACGGGGGGGCCCGAGTAATGAAAAACTGTTTTTT | CASSLQRGGPSNEKLFF
TRBJ1-1 | NA | TRBV12-3/TRBV12-4 | NA | TGTGCCAGCAGTTTAGCCGGGGGGGGGGAAGCTTTCTTT | CASSLAGGGEAFF
TRBJ2-5 | few | TRBV12-3/TRBV12-4 | TRBD1 | TGTGCCAGCAGCGACAGGGCCCTGGGGGAGACCCAGTACTTC | CASSDRALGETQYF
TRBJ1-2 | NA | TRBV27 | NA | TGTGCCAGCAGTTTAGGGGCAGCCTATGGCTACACCTTC | CASSLGAAYGYTF
TRBJ2-6 | NA | TRBV20-1 | NA | TGCAGTGTCCCGTTTTACGACTCTGGGGCCAACGTCCTGACTTTC | CSVPFYDSGANVLTF
TRBJ2-2 | NA | TRBV7-9 | NA | TGTGCCAGCAGCCCGGGGACCCCCGACGCACAAGCGAACACCGGGGAGCTGTTTTTT | CASSPGTPDAQANTGELFF
TRBJ2-3 | few | TRBV30 | NA | TGTGCCTGGCTCCGGACCCTTCCGGGAGATACGCAGTATTTT | CAWLRTLPGDTQYF
TRBJ1-2 | NA | TRBV9 | TRBD1 | TGTGCCAGCAGCGAGCTTGCGCGGACAGGGAATGGCTACACCTTC | CASSELARTGNGYTF
TRBJ2-2 | few | TRBV12-3/TRBV12-4 | NA | TGTGCCAGCAGACCCCCCCCGAACACCGGGGAGCTGTTTTTT | CASRPPPNTGELFF
TRBJ2-7 | few | TRBV20-1 | NA | TGCAGTGCTAGATTGACAGGCGGGTACGAGCAGTACTTC | CSARLTGGYEQYF
TRBJ1-5 | NA | TRBV4-1 | NA | TGCGCCAGCAGCCGCCTGGCGGGCCCAAATCAGCCCCAGCATTTT | CASSRLAGPNQPQHF
TRBJ2-7 | many | TRBV28 | NA | TGTGCCACCCAGGATTCACTTACCGAATACGAGCAGTACTTC | CATQDSLTEYEQYF
TRBJ1-1 | few | TRBV12-3/TRBV12-4 | NA | TGTGCCAGCACCGATACTGGGAGCACTGAAGCTTTCTTT | CASTDTGSTEAFF
TRBJ2-2 | few | TRBV11-2 | NA | TGTGCCAGCACCCACTCGGGGTGGGGCACCGGGGAGCTGTTTTTT | CASTHSGWGTGELFF
TRBJ2-1 | many | TRBV7-9 | NA | TGTGCCAGCAGCACCCTACTGGGTGAGCAGTTCTTC | CASSTLLGEQFF
TRBJ1-1 | NA | TRBV7-4 | NA | TGTGCCAGCAGCTTAGGTCGGGGGAACACTGAAGCTTGCTTT | CASSLGRGNTEACF
TRBJ2-2 | NA | TRBV15 | TRBD1 | TGTGCCACCAGCAGTTCCTGGGGACAGGCGAACACCGGGGAGCTGTTTTTT | CATSSSWGQANTGELFF
TRBJ2-1 | NA | TRBV2 | NA | TGTGCCAGCAGTATAACTAGATGGGACGAGCAGTTCTTC | CASSITRWDEQFF
TRBJ2-7 | few | TRBV20-1 | TRBD1 | TGCAGTGCTAGAGTTGGACAGGGTCGGGGTAGGATATCCTACGAGCAGTACTTC | CSARVGQGRGRISYEQYF
TRBJ2-1 | NA | TRBV6-4 | TRBD1 | TGTGCCAGCAGTGACCGACAGGGGCCCAATGAGCAGTTCTTC | CASSDRQGPNEQFF
TRBJ2-1 | many | TRBV4-2 | TRBD2 | TGTGCCAGCAGCCAAGATGGGCGGGGGGGCCACGAAGAGCAGTTCTTC | CASSQDGRGGHEEQFF
TRBJ2-7 | many | TRBV7-6 | TRBD2 | TGTGCCAGCAGCCCAACCGGGGGGGGATTCTACGAGCAGTACTTC | CASSPTGGGFYEQYF
TRBJ2-1 | NA | TRBV7-6 | NA | TGTGCCAGCAGCCCCCGGCCGAGAGGAGATGAGCAGTTCTTC | CASSPRPRGDEQFF
TRBJ1-2 | NA | TRBV7-9 | TRBD1 | TGTGCCAGCAGCGCCGGACAGGGGGCTGTCTCCTATGGCTACACCTTC | CASSAGQGAVSYGYTF
TRBJ2-1 | NA | TRBV9 | NA | TGTGCCAGCACCCCCCGGGTCAATGAGCAGTTCTTC | CASTPRVNEQFF
TRBJ1-3 | NA | TRBV5-1 | NA | TGCGCCAGCAGCTTGGGATCGGGAGTAACCGGAAACACCATATATTTT | CASSLGSGVTGNTIYF
TRBJ2-1 | many | TRBV10-3 | TRBD2 | TGTGCCATCAGGCTACCGGGACTAGCGAATGAGCAGTTCTTC | CAIRLPGLANEQFF
TRBJ1-6 | NA | TRBV28 | NA | TGTGCCAGCAGTCTACTAAAAAACTCCTATAATTCACCCCTCCACTTT | CASSLLKNSYNSPLHF
TRBJ1-1 | NA | TRBV28 | NA | TGTGCCAGCAGTCCACCGGGGGGTCAAACTGAAGCTTTCTTT | CASSPPGGQTEAFF
TRBJ2-3 | once | TRBV6-6 | NA | TGTGCCAGCAGTTCACTAGCAGATACGCAGTATTTT | CASSSLADTQYF
TRBJ2-5 | NA | TRBV7-2 | NA | TGTGCCAGCAGCCCCATGGGAGGACGCGAGACCCAGTGCTTC | CASSPMGGRETQCF
TRBJ2-3 | NA | TRBV28 | NA | TGTGCCAGCAGTTTTGGGGACGGGGAGATCACAGATACGCAGTATTTT | CASSFGDGEITDTQYF
TRBJ1-6 | few | TRBV6-6 | TRBD1 | TGTGCCAGCAACCGACAGGGCGGGAATAATTCACCCCTCCACTTT | CASNRQGGNNSPLHF
TRBJ1-6 | few | TRBV7-9 | TRBD1 | TGTGCCAGCAGCCCCTCGGTGGGGACAGGGTTAATGGATTCACCCCTCCACTTT | CASSPSVGTGLMDSPLHF
TRBJ2-1 | NA | TRBV14 | NA | TGTGCCAGCAGCCAATACCAGGGCGGGGGCGGCGAGCAGTTCTTC | CASSQYQGGGGEQFF
TRBJ2-7 | few | TRBV7-2 | NA | TGTGCCAGCAGCAGGGACACCGACTACGAGCAGTACTTC | CASSRDTDYEQYF
TRBJ1-1 | few | TRBV19 | NA | TGTGCCACCCTAGGGAACACTGAAGCTTTCTTT | CATLGNTEAFF
TRBJ1-1 | NA | TRBV10-3 | NA | TGTGCCATCAGTGACGGGGACTCGAACACTGAAGCTTTCTTT | CAISDGDSNTEAFF
TRBJ1-2 | many | TRBV7-8 | TRBD1 | TGTGCCAGCAGCTTAGCGACAGGGATACTATGGAGCTACACCTTC | CASSLATGILWSYTF
TRBJ2-5 | NA | TRBV7-2 | TRBD2 | TGTGCCAGCAGCTTAATCGGACTAGCGGAACAAGAGACCCAGTACTTC | CASSLIGLAEQETQYF
TRBJ1-5 | few | TRBV5-6 | NA | TGTGCCAGCAGCTTGGGCCCCCAGCCCCAGCATTTT | CASSLGPQPQHF
TRBJ1-2 | once | TRBV12-3/TRBV12-4 | TRBD1 | TGTGCCAGCAGTCCTACAGGGGTCTATGGCTACACCTTC | CASSPTGVYGYTF
TRBJ2-7 | few | TRBV28 | NA | TGTGCCAGCAGTTTACTCTTGGGAGTGAGCTCCTACGAGCAGTACTTC | CASSLLLGVSSYEQYF
TRBJ2-1 | NA | TRBV20-1 | TRBD2 | TGCAGTGCCCCGGGCCTAGCGGTGTACAATGAGCAGTTCTTC | CSAPGLAVYNEQFF
TRBJ2-7 | NA | TRBV2 | TRBD1 | TGTGCCATTCCGGGACAGCATCCCTACGAGCAGTACTTC | CAIPGQHPYEQYF
TRBJ2-3 | once | TRBV13 | TRBD2 | TGTGCCAGCAGCTTAGGACGGGGGGGCCGGGATACGCAGTATTTT | CASSLGRGGRDTQYF
TRBJ2-1 | NA | TRBV19 | NA | TGTGCCAGTAGCGGACAGGGAGGGATCAATGAGCAGTTCTTC | CASSGQGGINEQFF